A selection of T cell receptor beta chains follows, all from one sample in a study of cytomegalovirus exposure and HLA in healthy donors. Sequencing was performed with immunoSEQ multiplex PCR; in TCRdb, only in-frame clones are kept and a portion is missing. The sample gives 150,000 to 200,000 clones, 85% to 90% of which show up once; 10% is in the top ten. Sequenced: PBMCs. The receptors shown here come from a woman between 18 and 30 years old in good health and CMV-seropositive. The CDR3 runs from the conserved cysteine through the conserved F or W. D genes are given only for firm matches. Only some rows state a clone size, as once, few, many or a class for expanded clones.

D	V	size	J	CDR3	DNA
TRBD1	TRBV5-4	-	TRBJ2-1	CASSLTGGPPSAFF	TGTGCCAGCAGCTTGACAGGGGGCCCCCCTTCGGCGTTCTTC
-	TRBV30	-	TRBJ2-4	CAWSVNRDIQYF	TGTGCCTGGAGTGTAAACCGGGACATTCAGTACTTC
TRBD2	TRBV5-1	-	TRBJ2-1	CASSLNLAGYNEQFF	TGCGCCAGCAGCTTGAACCTAGCGGGGTACAATGAGCAGTTCTTC
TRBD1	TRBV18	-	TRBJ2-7	CASSPNDRASYEQYF	TGTGCCAGCTCACCGAATGACAGGGCCTCCTACGAGCAGTACTTC
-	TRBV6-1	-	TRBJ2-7	CASFTGNSVYEQYF	TGTGCCAGCTTTACAGGGAATTCTGTATACGAGCAGTACTTC
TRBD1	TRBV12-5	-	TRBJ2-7	CASGLVEGAYEQYF	TGTGCTAGTGGTTTGGTTGAGGGGGCGTACGAGCAGTACTTC
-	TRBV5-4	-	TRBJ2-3	CASTTGMRPDTQYF	TGTGCCAGCACCACAGGGATGCGACCAGATACGCAGTATTTT
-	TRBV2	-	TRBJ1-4	CASKTPNEKLFF	TGTGCCAGCAAGACTCCCAATGAAAAACTGTTTTTT
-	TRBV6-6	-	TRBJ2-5	CASSPNLRGETQYF	TGTGCCAGCAGTCCTAACCTTCGGGGGGAGACCCAGTACTTC
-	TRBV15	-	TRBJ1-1	CATKADTNTEAFF	TGTGCCACCAAGGCGGATACGAACACTGAAGCTTTCTTT
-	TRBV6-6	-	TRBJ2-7	CASKNSVGAYEQYF	TGTGCCAGCAAGAATTCGGTAGGGGCCTACGAGCAGTACTTC
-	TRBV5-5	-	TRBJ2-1	CASSLEGGNEQFF	TGTGCCAGCAGCTTGGAAGGAGGGAATGAGCAGTTCTTC
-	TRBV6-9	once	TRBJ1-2	CASSQGDGYTF	TGTGCCAGCAGCCAGGGCGATGGCTACACCTTC
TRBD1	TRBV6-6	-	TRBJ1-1	CASSGQVRANTEAFF	TGTGCCAGCAGTGGACAGGTACGGGCGAACACTGAAGCTTTCTTT
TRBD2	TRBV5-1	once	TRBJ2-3	CASSFLVGEGKSQYF	TGCGCCAGCAGCTTCTTAGTGGGGGAGGGCAAGTCGCAGTATTTT
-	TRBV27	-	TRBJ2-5	CASSYREQETQYF	TGTGCCAGCAGTTACAGAGAGCAAGAGACCCAGTACTTC
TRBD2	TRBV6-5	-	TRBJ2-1	CASSYGTSGYNEQFF	TGTGCCAGCAGCTATGGGACTAGCGGTTACAATGAGCAGTTCTTC
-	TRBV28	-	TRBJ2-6	CASTLSGGANVLTF	TGTGCCAGCACGCTCTCGGGTGGGGCCAACGTCCTGACTTTC